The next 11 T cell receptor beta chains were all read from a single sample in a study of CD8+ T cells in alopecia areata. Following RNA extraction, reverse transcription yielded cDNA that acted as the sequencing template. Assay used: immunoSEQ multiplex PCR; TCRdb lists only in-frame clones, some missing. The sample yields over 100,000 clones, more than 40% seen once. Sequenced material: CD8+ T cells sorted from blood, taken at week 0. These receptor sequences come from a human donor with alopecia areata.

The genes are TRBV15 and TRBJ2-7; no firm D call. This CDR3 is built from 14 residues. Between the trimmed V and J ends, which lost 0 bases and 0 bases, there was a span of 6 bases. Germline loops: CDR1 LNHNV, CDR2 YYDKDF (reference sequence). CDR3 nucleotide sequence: TGTGCCACCAGCAGAGAGGGAAGCTCCTACGAGCAGTACTTC. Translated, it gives CATSREGSSYEQYF.

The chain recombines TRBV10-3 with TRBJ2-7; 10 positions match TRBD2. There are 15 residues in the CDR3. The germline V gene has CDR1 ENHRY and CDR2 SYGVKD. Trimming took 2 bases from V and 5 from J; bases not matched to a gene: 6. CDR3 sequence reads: CAISEPASGGHEQYF. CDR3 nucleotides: TGTGCCATCAGTGAGCCAGCTAGCGGGGGTCACGAGCAGTACTTC.

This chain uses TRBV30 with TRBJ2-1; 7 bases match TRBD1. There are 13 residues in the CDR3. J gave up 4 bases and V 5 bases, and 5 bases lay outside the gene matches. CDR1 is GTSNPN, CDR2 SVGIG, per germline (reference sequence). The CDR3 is CAWETGTYNEQFF. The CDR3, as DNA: TGTGCCTGGGAGACAGGGACGTACAATGAGCAGTTCTTC.

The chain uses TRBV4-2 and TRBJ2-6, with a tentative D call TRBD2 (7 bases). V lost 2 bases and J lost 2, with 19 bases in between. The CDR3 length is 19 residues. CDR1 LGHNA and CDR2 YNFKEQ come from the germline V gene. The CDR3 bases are TGTGCCAGCAGCCAATCTACAGGGAGGGGCCGACCTGGGGCCAACGTCCTGACTTTC. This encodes CASSQSTGRGRPGANVLTF.

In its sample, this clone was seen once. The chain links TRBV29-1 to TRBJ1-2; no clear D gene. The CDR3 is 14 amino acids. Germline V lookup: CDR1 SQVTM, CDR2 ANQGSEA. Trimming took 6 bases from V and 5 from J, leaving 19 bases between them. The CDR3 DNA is TGCAGCGTCCTCTCCCCCCCGCCCCAATATGGCTACACCTTC. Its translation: CSVLSPPPQYGYTF.

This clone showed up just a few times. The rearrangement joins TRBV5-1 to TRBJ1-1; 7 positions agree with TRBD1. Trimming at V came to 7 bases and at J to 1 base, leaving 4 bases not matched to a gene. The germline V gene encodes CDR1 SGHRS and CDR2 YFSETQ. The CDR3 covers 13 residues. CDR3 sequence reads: CASAQGPNTEAFF. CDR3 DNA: TGCGCCAGCGCACAGGGGCCGAACACTGAAGCTTTCTTT. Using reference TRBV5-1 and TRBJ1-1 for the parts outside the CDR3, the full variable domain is KAGVTQTPRYLIKTRGQQVTLSCSPISGHRSVSWYQQTPGQGLQFLFEYFSETQRNKGNFPGRFSGRQFSNSRSEMNVSTLELGDSALYLCASAQGPNTEAFFGQGTRLTVV.

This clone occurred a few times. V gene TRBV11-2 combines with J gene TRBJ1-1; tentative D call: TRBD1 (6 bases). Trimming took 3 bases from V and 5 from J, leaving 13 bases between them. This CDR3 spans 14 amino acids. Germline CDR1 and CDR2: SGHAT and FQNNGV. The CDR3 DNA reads TGTGCCAGCAGCTTTATGGGGGCGGGTACTGAAGCTTTCTTT. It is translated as CASSFMGAGTEAFF.

CDR3 sequence reads: CASSDSSGRGEKLFF. Here the CDR3 DNA reads TGTGCCAGCAGCGACAGCTCGGGACGGGGGGAAAAACTGTTTTTT. The V gene is TRBV9, the J gene TRBJ1-4, with D possibly matching TRBD1 (5 bases). CDR3 length: 15 residues. Trimming pared 3 bases from V and 8 bases from J, leaving 17 bases between. Germline assignment: CDR1 SGDLS and CDR2 YYNGEE.

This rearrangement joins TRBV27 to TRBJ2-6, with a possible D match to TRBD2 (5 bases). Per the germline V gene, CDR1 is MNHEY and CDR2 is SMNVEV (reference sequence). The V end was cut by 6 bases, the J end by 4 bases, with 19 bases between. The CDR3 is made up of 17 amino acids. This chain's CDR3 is CASRSGGYPSGANVLTF. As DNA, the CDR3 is TGTGCCAGCAGGTCAGGAGGCTATCCATCCGGGGCCAACGTCCTGACTTTC.

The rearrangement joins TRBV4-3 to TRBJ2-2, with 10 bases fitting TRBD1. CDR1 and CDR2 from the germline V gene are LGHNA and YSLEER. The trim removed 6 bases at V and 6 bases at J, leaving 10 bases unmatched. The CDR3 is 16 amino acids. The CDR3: CASSHRDRGRPGELFF. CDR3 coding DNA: TGCGCCAGCAGTCACCGGGACAGGGGAAGACCCGGGGAGCTGTTTTTT.

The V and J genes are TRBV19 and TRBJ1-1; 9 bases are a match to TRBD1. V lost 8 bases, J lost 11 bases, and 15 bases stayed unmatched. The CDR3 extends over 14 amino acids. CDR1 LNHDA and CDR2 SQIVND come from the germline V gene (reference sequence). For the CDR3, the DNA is TGTGCCAGTGGAAACCACAGGGGGCAAATCGCGGCTTTCTTT. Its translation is CASGNHRGQIAAFF.